These 14 T cell receptor beta chains share one sample of origin, sequenced in a study of blood T cells in healthy people across ages. Alongside a J-beta primer mix, a sample-barcoded 5' primer served in a second PCR lasting about 7 to 12 cycles. TCRdb reanalysed the 5' RACE reads using MiXCR and keeps one entry per CDR3 protein. The sample contains roughly 2 million distinct CDR3 sequences, less than 50% of which appear only once. The sample consisted of blood. Source of these receptors: a woman aged 40-49 years in good health.

The sample holds many counts of this clonotype. The V call is TRBV29-1, the J call TRBJ2-5, with TRBD2 as a possible D gene (5 bases). The last part of the DNA fits TRBJ2-7 better; the J call may be wrong. CDR1 and CDR2 (germline): SQVTM, ANQGSEA. This CDR3 is built from 11 residues. This chain's CDR3 is CSVGAVHEQYF. The CDR3 DNA reads TGCAGCGTTGGAGCGGTCCACGAGCAGTACTTC.

This chain joins TRBV24-1 and TRBJ2-3; D call uncertain. The CDR3 has 16 residues. Looked up from germline, CDR1 is KGHDR and CDR2 is SFDVKD. Trimming left V 4 bases short and J 3 bases short, with 16 bases between. CDR3 loop: CATSEPGTLGTDTQYF. The CDR3 nucleotides are TGTGCCACCAGTGAACCCGGAACTCTTGGGACAGATACGCAGTATTTT.

The chain is built from TRBV29-1 and TRBJ2-1, with a weak D call TRBD2 (5 bases). Germline CDR1 is SQVTM and CDR2 is ANQGSEA. Between the trimmed V and J ends, which lost 1 base and 10 bases, there was a span of 14 bases. This CDR3 region has 13 residues. The chain's CDR3 is CSVEVGRPYEQFF. The CDR3 region has the DNA TGCAGCGTTGAAGTTGGGAGACCGTACGAGCAGTTCTTC.

The CDR3 region is CASSPSGGALQETQYF. The DNA of the CDR3 is TGTGCCAGCAGCCCTAGCGGGGGGGCTTTACAGGAGACCCAGTACTTC. This chain joins TRBV9 and TRBJ2-5; 12 nucleotides agree with TRBD2. Germline V gene sequence: CDR1 SGDLS, CDR2 YYNGEE. This CDR3 contains 16 residues. The J segment lost 5 bases and the V segment lost 4 bases, leaving 9 bases of the junction unmatched.

The chain links TRBV27 to TRBJ2-4; the D call may be TRBD1 or TRBD2 (5 bases each). The J call may not be correct, given that the DNA end is closer to TRBJ2-7. This CDR3 has 14 residues. CDR1 is MNHEY, CDR2 SMNVEV, per germline (reference sequence). The CDR3 protein is CASSLGGWSYEQYF. CDR3 bases: TGTGCCAGCAGTTTAGGGGGATGGTCCTACGAGCAGTACTTC.

A few counts support this clonotype. The V call is TRBV20-1, the J call TRBJ2-7; TRBD1 might be the D (6 bases). Germline V CDR1 and CDR2: DFQATT, SNEGSKA (reference sequence). The CDR3 extends over 12 amino acids. Trimming cost V 4 bases and J 5 bases, with 12 bases left between them. The CDR3 is CSANREKNEQYF. In nucleotides, the CDR3 is TGCAGTGCTAACAGGGAGAAGAACGAGCAGTACTTC.

The CDR3 DNA sequence: TGTGCCACCAGTTCGAACCGGGACAGGGGGCCTTCTAACTATGGCTACACCTTC. Translated, it gives CATSSNRDRGPSNYGYTF. The chain links TRBV15 to TRBJ1-2, with 12 bases identical to TRBD1. The junction had 11 bases not matched to a gene; V was cut back by 6 bases and J by 0 bases. The CDR3 consists of 18 residues. Germline V lookup: CDR1 LNHNV, CDR2 YYDKDF (reference sequence). The full variable domain, rest sourced from reference TRBV15 and TRBJ1-2, is DAMVIQNPRYQVTQFGKPVTLSCSQTLNHNVMYWYQQKSSQAPKLLFHYYDKDFNNEADTPDNFQSRRPNTSFCFLDIRSPGLGDTAMYLCATSSNRDRGPSNYGYTFGSGTRLTVV.

This clonotype was recorded once. The V gene is TRBV4-2, the J gene TRBJ2-1; TRBD2 agrees at 7 bases. This CDR3 region has 15 residues. V lost 4 bases, J lost 4 bases, and 7 bases stayed unmatched. CDR1 and CDR2 from the germline V gene are LGHNA and YNFKEQ. The chain's CDR3 is CASSLSRGDYNEQFF. The CDR3 DNA reads as TGTGCCAGCAGCCTTTCTCGGGGGGATTACAATGAGCAGTTCTTC.

This clonotype was seen once. The V gene is TRBV9, the J gene TRBJ2-5; no clear D. This CDR3 region has 17 residues. The germline V gene has CDR1 SGDLS and CDR2 YYNGEE. V lost 0 bases and J lost 2, with 17 bases in between. As DNA, the CDR3 is TGTGCCAGCAGCGTAGCTAAGGCAGGTGGGGTACAAGAGACCCAGTACTTC. Amino acid sequence: CASSVAKAGGVQETQYF.

As to this clonotype: A much larger clonotype is one base distant, so this may be a read error. The CDR3 carries no conserved terminal phenylalanine or tryptophan, so it likely arises from a read error. Written as DNA, the CDR3 is TGTGCCAGCGCTATCGAGCGGTATGAGCAGTTCTTA. Translation: CASAIERYEQFL. This chain connects TRBV7-9 to TRBJ2-1; maybe TRBD2 (5 bases). The V and J ends lost 8 bases and 8 bases respectively, with 13 bases between them. The germline V gene has CDR1 SEHNR and CDR2 FQNEAQ (reference sequence). The CDR3 runs 12 residues.

This clonotype has more than one count but fewer than ten. The V call is TRBV6-2 or TRBV6-3, the J call TRBJ2-4; TRBD1 or TRBD2 may be the D gene (5 bases each). CDR3 size: 16 residues. Trimming shortened V by 5 bases and J by 3 bases, and 17 bases separated the two germline ends. Germline V gene data show CDR1 as MNHEY and CDR2 as SVGEGT. The chain's CDR3 is CASSLQDTRVKNIQYF. As DNA, the CDR3 is TGTGCCAGCAGTCTACAGGACACGCGGGTCAAAAACATTCAGTACTTC.

CDR3 DNA sequence: TGTGCCAGCAGTTACTCGCCCAGGGGGGGCAGCAAGTCAGATACGCAGTATTTT. The encoded protein is CASSYSPRGGSKSDTQYF. The chain carries TRBV6-2 or TRBV6-3 and TRBJ2-3; D is perhaps TRBD1 or TRBD2 (7 bases each). The CDR3 is made up of 18 amino acids. V lost 0 bases and J 4 bases, leaving 20 bases between the germline ends. Germline lookup yields CDR1 MNHEY and CDR2 SVGEGT.

The CDR3 DNA follows: TGTGCCAGCAGCTTAAGCGCGGGAATCACTGAAGCTTTCTTT. Translating it yields CASSLSAGITEAFF. The genes are TRBV7-3 and TRBJ1-1; no definite D call. The ends were cut back, 1 base at V and 4 bases at J, with 10 bases in the middle. The CDR3 length is 14 residues. The V gene's germline CDR1 is SGHTA and CDR2 FQGTGA.

This clonotype has just a few counts. The chain has TRBV11-2 and TRBJ1-6, with D tentatively TRBD1 (5 bases). This CDR3 is 18 amino acids long. In germline, CDR1 is SGHAT, CDR2 FQNNGV. Trimming took 5 bases from V and 0 from J, leaving 17 bases between them. The CDR3 here is CASSALGTTSSYNSPLHF. The CDR3 nucleotides are TGTGCCAGCAGCGCGCTGGGGACCACGAGCTCCTATAATTCACCCCTCCACTTT.